The clone carrying this TCR beta chain was seen only once. The antigen is not known. For every subset, genomic DNA was evenly distributed across several immunoSEQ plates. TCRdb's table, derived via immunoSEQ multiplex PCR, lists solely in-frame clones and lacks some. The sample holds about 2 million clones, approximately 95% seen once. This record comes from a study of shared clonotypes between healthy human individuals. Whole-study results and caveats: Clonotype sharing levels among donors were expected to vary with sequencing depth.

This CDR3 contains 15 residues. The V and J ends lost 4 bases and 1 base respectively, with 15 bases between them. The germline V gene has CDR1 SGDLS and CDR2 YYNGEE. Naive CD8 cells lacked CD45RO and underwent positive selection for CCR7, leaving out terminally differentiated effector memory CD45RA+ cells. This chain uses TRBV9 with TRBJ2-7; either TRBD1 or TRBD2 may fit D (5 bases each). Sequences were obtained from naive CD8+ T cells sorted from blood. The receptor's source is a man aged 18 to 29 in good health. The DNA for the CDR3 is TGTGCCAGCAGCCCAGCCTCCGGGACGTCCTACGAGCAGTACTTC. It encodes CASSPASGTSYEQYF. Full variable domain (remainder filled in from reference TRBV9 and TRBJ2-7): DSGVTQTPKHLITATGQRVTLRCSPRSGDLSVYWYQQSLDQGLQFLIQYYNGEERAKGNILERFSAQQFPDLHSELNLSSLELGDSALYFCASSPASGTSYEQYFGPGTRLTVT.